The 18 T cell receptor beta chains below were found in one sample sequenced in a study of blood T cell repertoires in COVID-19 (dated by TCRdb to about 2020). The library was generated by the immunoSEQ multiplex PCR assay. TCRdb took this table from immuneACCESS and kept in-frame rearrangements with V and J called. Such tables lack part of the clones; where checked against another copy, unresolved V genes explain under half of the gap, and the rest is unexplained. The sample table records over 200,000 clones; about 90% of these occur just once. The ten largest account for about 4% of the sample. The sample was PBMCs or T cells enriched from blood (not recorded which). The receptors stem from a woman in her 30s who had been exposed to COVID-19.

The genes are TRBV9 and TRBJ1-1; D unclear. Germline V gene data show CDR1 as SGDLS and CDR2 as YYNGEE. This CDR3 is 14 amino acids long. Trimming removed 2 bases at V and 2 bases at J, with 10 bases between. The CDR3 is CASSVGLINTEAFF. Written as DNA, the CDR3 is TGTGCCAGCAGCGTCGGGTTGATAAACACTGAAGCTTTCTTT.

This CDR3 is CASSAGLATNTGELFF. The CDR3 region has the DNA TGTGCCAGCAGCGCCGGACTAGCGACGAACACCGGGGAGCTGTTTTTT. The V call is TRBV9, the J call TRBJ2-2, with TRBD2 matching 9 bases. The CDR3 length is 16 residues. J was trimmed by 0 bases and V by 3 bases; bases with no gene match: 3. Germline CDR1 is SGDLS and CDR2 is YYNGEE.

This chain links TRBV5-1 with TRBJ2-5; 8 nucleotides line up with TRBD2. V gave up 4 bases and J gave up 5 bases; unmatched junction bases: 4. The CDR3 contains 13 residues. Germline CDR1 and CDR2: SGHRS and YFSETQ. The CDR3 DNA sequence: TGCGCCAGCAGCATTAGCGGGACGGAGACCCAGTACTTC. It translates to CASSISGTETQYF.

This rearrangement joins TRBV12-3 or TRBV12-4 to TRBJ1-1; D unclear. The CDR3 covers 13 residues. V shed 6 bases and J shed 1 base, with 9 bases lying between them. CDR3 region: CASSPSPNTEAFF. Written as DNA, the CDR3 is TGTGCCAGCAGCCCCTCCCCGAACACTGAAGCTTTCTTT.

V usage is TRBV3-1 (or the pseudogene TRBV3-2) and J usage is TRBJ2-7; 11 bases agree with TRBD2. The CDR3 runs to 16 residues. Losses at the gene ends were 3 bases for V and 0 bases for J; bases not matched to a gene: 4. CDR1 is LGHDT and CDR2 is YNNKEL in the germline V gene (reference sequence). The CDR3: CASSHLAGGSSYEQYF. Written as DNA, the CDR3 is TGTGCCAGCAGCCACTTAGCGGGAGGGAGCTCCTACGAGCAGTACTTC.

The genes are TRBV27 and TRBJ1-1, with D possibly TRBD1 on 5 matching bases. Germline V lookup: CDR1 MNHEY, CDR2 SMNVEV (reference sequence). V lost 2 bases and J lost 4, with 8 bases in between. The CDR3 totals 13 residues. The CDR3 DNA is TGTGCCAGCAGTTTAGGGAGGGGCACTGAAGCTTTCTTT. Its protein product is CASSLGRGTEAFF.

In this sample, this clone turned up once. At one boundary the junction diverges from the germline segment, which might be a read error. The chain links TRBV2 to TRBJ2-1; no clear D. The germline CDR1 and CDR2 sequences are SNHLY and FYNNEI. This CDR3 has 10 residues. The CDR3 coding sequence is TGTGCGAGCAGTCAGCGTGAGCAGTTCTTC. Encoded protein: CASSQREQFF. Using reference TRBV2 and TRBJ2-1 for the parts outside the CDR3, the full variable domain is EPEVTQTPSHQVTQMGQEVILRCVPISNHLYFYWYRQILGQKVEFLVSFYNNEISEKSEIFDDQFSVERPDGSNFTLKIRSTKLEDSAMYFCASSQREQFFGPGTRLTVL.

J is TRBJ2-7 and V is TRBV2; D not resolved. The CDR3 is 11 residues long. Germline V gives CDR1 SNHLY, CDR2 FYNNEI. V dropped 3 bases and J dropped 5 bases, with 5 bases sitting between them. CDR3 sequence: CASSEYNEQYF. CDR3 in DNA: TGTGCCAGCAGTGAGTACAACGAGCAGTACTTC. Using reference TRBV2 and TRBJ2-7 for the parts outside the CDR3, the full variable domain is EPEVTQTPSHQVTQMGQEVILRCVPISNHLYFYWYRQILGQKVEFLVSFYNNEISEKSEIFDDQFSVERPDGSNFTLKIRSTKLEDSAMYFCASSEYNEQYFGPGTRLTVT.

CDR3 bases: TGTGCCATCGGGGTAGGGACAGCTAGCACAGATACGCAGTATTTT. Translating gives CAIGVGTASTDTQYF. This sequence joins TRBV10-3 and TRBJ2-3, with 7 positions matching TRBD1. The germline V gene encodes CDR1 ENHRY and CDR2 SYGVKD. This CDR3 contains 15 residues. J lost 0 bases, V lost 8 bases, and 8 bases had no gene match.

The chain recombines TRBV28 with TRBJ1-1, with 9 bases lining up with TRBD1. The CDR3 sequence is 14 residues long. Germline trimming cut 6 bases from V and 6 bases from J; bases unmatched to any gene: 8. Germline CDR1 and CDR2: MDHEN and SYDVKM. DNA of the CDR3: TGTGCCAGCAGATTACAGGGGGCTGGGTCTGAAGCTTTCTTT. It codes for CASRLQGAGSEAFF.

This clone was recorded once. The J gene is TRBJ2-7, the V gene TRBV6-5; TRBD1 agrees at 7 bases. The CDR3 totals 14 residues. Germline V lookup: CDR1 MNHEY, CDR2 SVGAGI. V dropped 4 bases and J dropped 4; count of bases not matched to a gene: 7. CDR3 protein: CASSSPGRGYEQYF. The CDR3 DNA is TGTGCCAGCAGTTCCCCGGGCAGGGGGTACGAGCAGTACTTC.

This chain connects TRBV6-5 to TRBJ1-1; D may be TRBD1 (6 bases). CDR1 and CDR2 from the germline V gene are MNHEY and SVGAGI. V lost 8 bases to trimming and J lost 1 base, with 17 bases between them. This CDR3 spans 15 amino acids. CDR3: CASATGPGANTEAFF. The CDR3 region has the DNA TGTGCCAGCGCCACTGGCCCAGGGGCGAACACTGAAGCTTTCTTT.

J is TRBJ2-5 and V is TRBV29-1; 9 bases align to TRBD2. This CDR3 has 14 amino acids. Germline trimming cut 8 bases from V and 5 bases from J; bases unmatched to any gene: 12. The germline V gene has CDR1 SQVTM and CDR2 ANQGSEA. CDR3 residues: CSFHGGLAVETQYF. In DNA, the CDR3 is TGCAGCTTCCATGGGGGACTAGCTGTGGAGACCCAGTACTTC.

In the case of this clone: A junction end diverges from the germline sequence, so it may reflect a read error. The chain joins TRBV6-5 to TRBJ2-3, with 8 bases fitting TRBD1. CDR1 is MNHEY, CDR2 SVGAGI, per germline. The CDR3 consists of 13 residues. This CDR3 reads CASSSNSGTGPLF. Written as DNA, the CDR3 is TGTGCCAGCAGTTCAAACTCCGGGACAGGTCCTCTTTTT.

The V gene is TRBV5-4, the J gene TRBJ1-6; possible D gene TRBD1, 5 bases. The germline gives CDR1 SGHNT, CDR2 YYREEE (reference sequence). There are 14 residues in the CDR3. Trimming cost V 0 bases and J 7 bases, with 8 bases left between them. Here the CDR3 reads CASSLVGGNSPLHF. CDR3 coding DNA: TGTGCCAGCAGCTTGGTGGGGGGGAATTCACCCCTCCACTTT.

The chain carries TRBV5-5 and TRBJ2-3; possibly TRBD2 for D (5 bases). Per the germline V gene, CDR1 is SGHKS and CDR2 is YYEKEE (reference sequence). Deletions cut 0 bases from V and 6 bases from J, with 17 bases between. The CDR3 is 16 residues long. The CDR3 nucleotides are TGTGCCAGCAGCTTGGCCCCCCGGACGGGGATTGATACGCAGTATTTT. It specifies CASSLAPRTGIDTQYF.

V gene TRBV5-1 combines with J gene TRBJ1-4, with 7 positions matching TRBD1. Germline CDR1 and CDR2: SGHRS and YFSETQ. After removal of 0 bases from V and 8 bases from J, the junction contained 7 bases not matched to a gene. The CDR3 consists of 15 residues. The CDR3 DNA sequence: TGCGCCAGCAGCTTGGAGGGGACAGTACGGGAAAAACTGTTTTTT. It specifies CASSLEGTVREKLFF.

In this sample, this clone turned up once. The J gene is TRBJ1-5, the V gene TRBV30, with a possible D match to TRBD1 (6 bases). The CDR3 has 13 residues. Trimming pared 4 bases from V and 3 bases from J, leaving 10 bases between. Germline loops: CDR1 GTSNPN, CDR2 SVGIG (reference sequence). DNA for the CDR3: TGTGCCTGGACACAGGGAGTCAATCAGCCCCAGCATTTT. This sequence encodes CAWTQGVNQPQHF. The whole variable domain, filled in from reference TRBV30 and TRBJ1-5, reads SQTIHQWPATLVQPVGSPLSLECTVEGTSNPNLYWYRQAAGRGLQLLFYSVGIGQISSEVPQNLSASRPQDRQFILSSKKLLLSDSGFYLCAWTQGVNQPQHFGDGTRLSIL.